These T cell receptor beta chains were read from a single sample in a study of identifying expanded T cells in peripheral blood. The assay was immunoSEQ multiplex PCR, and TCRdb's table has in-frame clones only and misses some. The repertoire includes tens of thousands of clones, 70% to 90% of them detected once, and around 4.5% sits in the top ten. The sequenced sample consisted of blood. These receptors all stem from a person aged 18 to 70 in good health. The CDR3 runs from the conserved cysteine through the conserved F or W. D genes are given only for firm matches. Where a row states a size, it is once, few, many or the class of an expanded clone; other rows omit it.

clone_size j_call v_call cdr3_length d_call cdr3_nt cdr3_aa
. TRBJ2-5 TRBV18 13 . TGTGCCAGCTCCGAGGGGGACCAAGAGACCCAGTACTTC CASSEGDQETQYF
. TRBJ2-1 TRBV7-9 12 . TGTGCCAGCAGCAAACAGAGGAATGAGCAGTTCTTC CASSKQRNEQFF
. TRBJ2-6 TRBV19 16 TRBD1 TGTGCCAGTCGTACAGGGGGGACCTCTGGGGCCAACGTCCTGACTTTC CASRTGGTSGANVLTF
once TRBJ2-7 TRBV7-6 14 TRBD2 TGTGCCAGCAGCTTAGCCGGGGGGGCCCTCGAGCAGTACTTC CASSLAGGALEQYF
once TRBJ1-2 TRBV7-8 16 . TGTGCCAGCAGTCGAGGAATGGCGGAATCTAACTATGGCTACACCTTC CASSRGMAESNYGYTF
. TRBJ1-2 TRBV27 17 TRBD1 TGTGCCAGCAGTTTAGGGGCGGGACAGGGGCACTACTATGGCTACACCTTC CASSLGAGQGHYYGYTF
. TRBJ1-2 TRBV20-1 11 . TGCAGTGTGTCAGGGAGGTATGGCTACACCTTC CSVSGRYGYTF
. TRBJ1-1 TRBV6-1 10 . TGTGCCAGCAGTACGGGACAAGCTTTCTTT CASSTGQAFF
. TRBJ2-7 TRBV11-2 15 . TGTGCCAGCAGCTTAGTGTTGCATAAGACCTACGAGCAGTACTTC CASSLVLHKTYEQYF
. TRBJ1-2 TRBV5-1 14 . TGCGCCAGCAGCTTGGGGGAGGTTAACTATGGCTACACCTTC CASSLGEVNYGYTF
. TRBJ1-3 TRBV6-1 15 . TGTGCCAGCAGTGAGTCATCGTATTCTGGAAACACCATATATTTT CASSESSYSGNTIYF
. TRBJ2-3 TRBV27 13 . TGTGCCAGCAGTTTGGGTAGCACAGATACGCAGTATTTT CASSLGSTDTQYF
. TRBJ1-1 TRBV6-5 14 TRBD1 TGTGCCAGCAGTTACGGGACAGGGGACTTTGAAGCTTTCTTT CASSYGTGDFEAFF
. TRBJ2-2 TRBV6-1 14 . TGTGCCAGCAACGTTGGTACGAACACCGGGGAGCTGTTTTTT CASNVGTNTGELFF
. TRBJ1-1 TRBV9 14 TRBD1 TGTGCCAGCAGCGGGGGACAGGGGACCACTGAAGCTTTCTTT CASSGGQGTTEAFF
. TRBJ2-2 TRBV6-4 17 TRBD1 TGTGCCAGCAGTGACTCGGATGGGACAGACCACACCGGGGAGCTGTTTTTT CASSDSDGTDHTGELFF
. TRBJ1-2 TRBV10-3 17 TRBD1 TGTGCCATCAGTGAGTCTTACACCGGGACAGTCAACTATGGCTACACCTTC CAISESYTGTVNYGYTF
once TRBJ2-3 TRBV4-1 19 TRBD1 TGCGCCAGCAGCCAAGCGGCCCTAATCGAGACAGGGGGCGCAGATACGCAGTATTTT CASSQAALIETGGADTQYF
. TRBJ2-1 TRBV19 14 . TGTGCCAGTAGTAGCGGGGAGGCCGGCCCAGAGCAGTTCTTC CASSSGEAGPEQFF
. TRBJ2-5 TRBV7-3 15 . TGTGCCAGCAGCTCCTTCGGCGGGTACCAAGAGACCCAGTACTTC CASSSFGGYQETQYF
few TRBJ2-3 TRBV4-1 17 . TGCGCCAGCAGCCAAGGTTACGGGGGAAGTAGCACAGATACGCAGTATTTT CASSQGYGGSSTDTQYF
. TRBJ2-7 TRBV6-5 12 TRBD1 TGTGCCAGCCGGGACAGAGCCTACGAGCAGTACTTC CASRDRAYEQYF
. TRBJ2-1 TRBV5-8 14 . TGTGCCAGCGCTCCGGGGGTCCACTACAATGAGCAGTTCTTC CASAPGVHYNEQFF
. TRBJ1-2 TRBV10-2 13 . TGCGCCAGCAGTCCCGGACGAGATTATGGCTACACCTTC CASSPGRDYGYTF